Below, 20 T cell receptor beta chains from the same sample are listed, as sequenced in a study of CD8+CD57+ T cells in acquired aplastic anemia (dated by TCRdb to between 2017 and 2018). The sample was run on an Illumina HiSeq 2000. Genomic DNA was used as template for profiling of TCR beta VDJ combinations and CDR3 sequences. Starting from the raw public reads, TCRdb applied fastp trimming at Q25, assembled clones with MiXCR and retained in-frame beta chains. CDR3 protein duplicates are merged, each entry listing the most common genes and DNA. In this sample the table shows 300,000 or so distinct CDR3 sequences, 55% to 65% of which occur a single time. The top ten clones comprise under 8.5% of the sample. Sequences were obtained from sorted CD4+, CD8+, or CD8+CD57+ T cells (not recorded which) from PBMCs. These receptors all stem from a human donor with severe aplastic anemia or a healthy control (not recorded which).

The V call is TRBV10-3, the J call TRBJ2-2; D not resolved. The CDR3 runs 13 residues. Germline CDR1 reads ENHRY; CDR2 reads SYGVKD. Between the trimmed V and J ends, which lost 6 bases and 5 bases, there was a span of 10 bases. Written as DNA, the CDR3 is TGTGCCATCAGACCTAAGAGTACCGGGGAGCTGTTTTTT. Protein: CAIRPKSTGELFF.

A few counts support this clonotype. This chain links TRBV7-9 with TRBJ2-1; D uncertain. CDR1 is SEHNR, CDR2 FQNEAQ, per germline (reference sequence). The CDR3 has 15 amino acids. V gave up 3 bases and J gave up 0 bases, with 9 bases separating them. The CDR3 DNA sequence: TGTGCCAGCAGCTTGGTACTGAGCTCCTACAATGAGCAGTTCTTC. It codes for CASSLVLSSYNEQFF.

The CDR3 is CASSFWQGSYEQYF. CDR3 DNA sequence: TGTGCCAGCAGTTTCTGGCAGGGGTCCTACGAGCAGTACTTC. The V call is TRBV7-3, the J call TRBJ2-7; tentative D call: TRBD1 (6 bases). This CDR3 spans 14 amino acids. Trimming shortened V by 6 bases and J by 1 base, and 13 bases separated the two germline ends. CDR1 and CDR2 from the germline V gene are SGHTA and FQGTGA.

The V call is TRBV20-1, the J call TRBJ1-1; D remains unclear. Trimming took 2 bases from V and 1 from J, leaving 8 bases between them. The CDR3 is made up of 13 amino acids. Germline V CDR1 and CDR2: DFQATT, SNEGSKA (reference sequence). The CDR3 nucleotides read TGCAGTGCTAGAAAACACCAGAACACTGAAGCTTTCTTT. Translated, it gives CSARKHQNTEAFF.

The chain links TRBV2 to TRBJ2-7, with 11 bases that match TRBD2. V lost 7 bases and J lost 2; bases outside the gene matches: 7. The CDR3 runs 15 residues. Germline V gene lookup returns CDR1 SNHLY and CDR2 FYNNEI. The CDR3 nucleotides read TGTGCCAGCACCACCACTAGCGGGAGTACCTACGAGCAGTACTTC. Protein product: CASTTTSGSTYEQYF.

The table lists this clonotype with a few counts. The chain uses TRBV29-1 and TRBJ2-7; D is unresolved. The germline CDR1 and CDR2 sequences are SQVTM and ANQGSEA. This CDR3 spans 13 amino acids. V dropped 3 bases and J dropped 2 bases, with 11 bases sitting between them. The CDR3 region has the DNA TGCAGCGTTGAGACGGCGACCACCTACGAGCAGTACTTC. Protein product: CSVETATTYEQYF.

This clonotype was observed at least ten times. The CDR3 loop is CASSLDTRGLAYNEQFF. The CDR3 region has the DNA TGTGCCAGCAGCTTAGATACCCGAGGTCTCGCCTACAATGAGCAGTTCTTC. V gene TRBV7-9 combines with J gene TRBJ2-1; D gene uncertain. CDR3 length: 17 residues. V lost 1 base to trimming and J lost 2 bases, with 15 bases between them. Germline CDR1 is SEHNR and CDR2 is FQNEAQ (reference sequence).

This clonotype was picked up many times. V gene TRBV5-8 combines with J gene TRBJ2-3; 10 nucleotides match TRBD2. V dropped 0 bases and J dropped 5; count of bases not matched to a gene: 6. The CDR3 sequence is 16 residues long. CDR1 SGHTS and CDR2 YDEGEE come from the germline V gene. This CDR3 reads CASSLGAGGPKDTQYF. CDR3 bases: TGTGCCAGCAGCTTGGGAGCGGGGGGGCCAAAAGATACGCAGTATTTT.

In DNA form, the CDR3 reads TGCAGTGCAGGGCCAAGTAGGTATCAGCCCCAGCATTTT. Encoded protein: CSAGPSRYQPQHF. The rearrangement joins TRBV20-1 to TRBJ1-5; D unclear. From germline, CDR1 is DFQATT and CDR2 SNEGSKA (reference sequence). The CDR3 sequence is 13 residues long. Trimming removed 6 bases at V and 5 bases at J, with 14 bases between.

This clonotype has a count of ten or more. V and J are TRBV19 and TRBJ1-6, with D possibly TRBD1 on 5 matching bases. Between the trimmed V and J ends, which lost 6 bases and 3 bases, there was a span of 12 bases. Looked up from germline, CDR1 is LNHDA and CDR2 is SQIVND (reference sequence). CDR3 length: 15 amino acids. The chain's CDR3 is CASRRQTNYNSPLHF. For the CDR3, the DNA is TGTGCCAGTAGGAGACAGACTAACTATAATTCACCCCTCCACTTT.

V and J are TRBV7-6 and TRBJ1-1, with D possibly being TRBD1 (5 bases). Germline assignment: CDR1 SGHVS and CDR2 FNYEAQ. Between the trimmed V and J ends, which lost 6 bases and 10 bases, there was a span of 18 bases. The CDR3 is 13 amino acids. CDR3 sequence reads: CASSLGQGGPAFF. The CDR3 nucleotides are TGTGCCAGCAGTTTGGGTCAGGGCGGTCCAGCTTTCTTT.

This clonotype was detected many times. The chain employs TRBV28 and TRBJ1-4, with a weak D call TRBD1 (6 bases). Trimming took off 3 bases at V and 9 bases at J, with 8 bases between the two ends. Germline V CDR1 and CDR2: MDHEN, SYDVKM. This CDR3 is 12 amino acids long. In DNA, the CDR3 is TGTGCCAGCAGTTTTACAGGGCAAAAACTGTTTTTT. It translates to CASSFTGQKLFF.

Many counts were recorded for this clonotype. This rearrangement joins TRBV7-9 to TRBJ2-1; TRBD2 matches 12 bases. This CDR3 has 12 amino acids. The V gene's germline CDR1 is SEHNR and CDR2 FQNEAQ (reference sequence). V lost 5 bases to trimming and J lost 14 bases; unmatched junction nucleotides: 4. The CDR3 bases are TGTGCCAGCAGCGCAGGACTAGCGGGGAAGTTCTTC. The encoded protein is CASSAGLAGKFF.

The CDR3 spells CASSCPGLRNEQFF. The CDR3 region has the DNA TGTGCCAGCAGTTGCCCGGGACTGCGCAATGAGCAGTTCTTC. This chain uses TRBV6-5 with TRBJ2-1; a weak D match, TRBD2 (6 bases). The CDR3 covers 14 residues. Trimming took off 4 bases at V and 6 bases at J, with 13 bases between the two ends. Germline CDR1 and CDR2: MNHEY and SVGAGI.

This clonotype has just one count. V is TRBV10-3 and J is TRBJ2-5, with TRBD2 matching 11 bases. The V gene's germline CDR1 is ENHRY and CDR2 SYGVKD. This CDR3 has 15 amino acids. V shed 6 bases, J shed 5 bases, and the junction held 8 bases outside the gene matches. CDR3 in amino acids: CAIRRDSGGAETQYF. The CDR3, as DNA: TGTGCCATCAGAAGAGATAGCGGGGGGGCGGAGACCCAGTACTTC.

The chain recombines TRBV7-2 with TRBJ1-6; D call uncertain. This CDR3 is 14 amino acids long. Trimming left V 8 bases short and J 3 bases short, with 11 bases between. Germline-derived CDR1 and CDR2 are SGHTA and FQGNSA. Here the CDR3 reads CASARRHYNSPLHF. The DNA for the CDR3 is TGTGCCAGCGCTAGAAGACACTATAATTCACCCCTCCACTTT.

The gene calls are TRBV29-1 and TRBJ1-4, with 8 bases aligning to TRBD1. In germline, CDR1 is SQVTM, CDR2 ANQGSEA. This CDR3 comprises 15 residues. With 7 bases clipped from V and 7 bases from J, the junction kept 14 bases outside the gene matches. CDR3 residues: CSGDASGTGLEKLFF. The DNA for the CDR3 is TGCAGCGGGGATGCTAGCGGGACAGGTCTTGAAAAACTGTTTTTT.

The J gene is TRBJ2-5, the V gene TRBV7-3; D may be TRBD1 (5 bases). This CDR3 contains 15 residues. CDR1 SGHTA and CDR2 FQGTGA come from the germline V gene. Trimming took 11 bases from V and 1 from J, leaving 20 bases between them. CDR3 amino acids: CADSLSAGPQETQYF. The CDR3 region has the DNA TGTGCCGACAGCTTAAGTGCAGGCCCCCAAGAGACCCAGTACTTC.

The V call is TRBV20-1, the J call TRBJ2-7; D perhaps matches TRBD1 (6 bases). The V end was cut by 5 bases, the J end by 1 base, with 6 bases between. There are 11 residues in the CDR3. The germline V gene has CDR1 DFQATT and CDR2 SNEGSKA (reference sequence). The DNA for the CDR3 is TGCAGTGCTCAGGGGTCCTACGAGCAGTACTTC. Its protein is CSAQGSYEQYF.

Turning to this clonotype: No DNA is shown, since the ends of the CDR3 on it are uncertain; the CDR3 is the one TCRdb lists. The chain combines TRBV25-1 with TRBJ2-1; TRBD2 reflects the table's D call only, with no check against the DNA. The germline CDR1 and CDR2 sequences are MGHDK and SYGVNS. The CDR3 sequence runs 18 residues, both termini included. This CDR3 is CACSARDGASGGYNEQFF.